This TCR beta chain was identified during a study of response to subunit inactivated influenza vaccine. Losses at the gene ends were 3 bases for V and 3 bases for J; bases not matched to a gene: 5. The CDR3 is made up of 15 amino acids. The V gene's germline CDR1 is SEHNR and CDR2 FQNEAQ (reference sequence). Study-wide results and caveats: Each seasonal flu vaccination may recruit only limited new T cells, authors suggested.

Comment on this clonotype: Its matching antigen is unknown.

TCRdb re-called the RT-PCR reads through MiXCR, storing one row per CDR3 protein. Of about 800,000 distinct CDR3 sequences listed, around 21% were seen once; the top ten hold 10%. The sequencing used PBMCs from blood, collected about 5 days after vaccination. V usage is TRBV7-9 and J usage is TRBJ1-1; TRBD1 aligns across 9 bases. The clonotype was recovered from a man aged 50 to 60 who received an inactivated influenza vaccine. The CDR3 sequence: CASSFGGTGYTEAFF. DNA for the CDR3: TGTGCCAGCAGCTTTGGAGGGACAGGGTACACTGAAGCTTTCTTT.